A single sample gave rise to the 24 T cell receptor beta chains below, sequenced in a study of T cells in Graves' hyperthyroidism and ophthalmopathy. The TCR beta CDR3 regions underwent amplification using RNA transcripts as the source. HTBI primers were the set used in a first-round RT-PCR of the TCR CDR3. TCRdb recomputed calls from the multiplex PCR reads with MiXCR, one row per CDR3 protein. This sample yields approximately 600,000 distinct CDR3 sequences, of which around 15% are seen a single time; approximately 3.9% belongs to the top ten. Specimen: blood. Receptors originate from a woman aged 25-40 years with Graves' hyperthyroidism.

The chain recombines TRBV9 with TRBJ2-3, with D tentatively TRBD2 (6 bases). Trimming took 4 bases from V and 3 from J, leaving 15 bases between them. Germline V gene data show CDR1 as SGDLS and CDR2 as YYNGEE. This CDR3 is 15 amino acids long. The chain's CDR3 is CASSPSPGATDTQYF. Written as DNA, the CDR3 is TGTGCCAGCAGCCCGAGCCCGGGAGCGACAGATACGCAGTATTTT. The whole variable domain, remainder taken from reference TRBV9 and TRBJ2-3, is DSGVTQTPKHLITATGQRVTLRCSPRSGDLSVYWYQQSLDQGLQFLIQYYNGEERAKGNILERFSAQQFPDLHSELNLSSLELGDSALYFCASSPSPGATDTQYFGPGTRLTVL.

This clonotype was recorded at least ten times. The CDR3 DNA reads as TGTGCCAGCAGCCCCAACTCGCCCCAAGAGACCCAGTACTTC. Residues: CASSPNSPQETQYF. The chain recombines TRBV11-3 with TRBJ2-5; D gene uncertain. V lost 5 bases to trimming and J lost 1 base, with 11 bases between them. From germline, CDR1 is SGHNT and CDR2 YENEEA. This CDR3 contains 14 residues.

This clonotype has ten or more counts. The chain couples TRBV5-1 to TRBJ2-1; 8 nucleotides align to TRBD2. The germline V gene has CDR1 SGHRS and CDR2 YFSETQ. V shed 7 bases, J shed 0 bases, and the junction held 6 bases outside the gene matches. The CDR3 has 15 amino acids. CDR3 region: CASSRGGSSYNEQFF. The CDR3, as DNA: TGCGCCAGCTCCCGGGGGGGGAGCTCCTACAATGAGCAGTTCTTC.

In this sample, this clonotype turned up a few times. The chain employs TRBV30 and TRBJ1-6, with D maybe TRBD1 (6 bases). Trimming stripped 4 bases from V and 6 bases from J, with 13 bases between. The CDR3 consists of 14 residues. The germline V gene has CDR1 GTSNPN and CDR2 SVGIG (reference sequence). The CDR3 sequence is CAWNPGHRNSPLHF. Here the CDR3 DNA reads TGTGCCTGGAACCCGGGACACCGTAATTCACCCCTCCACTTT.

This clonotype was recorded only once. One base away lies a much larger clone, so this may be a sequencing read error. The chain uses TRBV30 and TRBJ2-6, with D perhaps being TRBD1 or TRBD2 (5 bases each). This CDR3 contains 13 residues. Germline CDR1 reads GTSNPN; CDR2 reads SVGIG (reference sequence). This CDR3 reads CAWGLSGANALTF. CDR3 DNA sequence: TGTGCCTGGGGACTCTCTGGGGCCAACGCCCTGACTTTC.

On this clonotype: This may be a read error: a much more frequent sequence differs by one nucleotide. The chain joins TRBV28 to TRBJ2-2; D is possibly TRBD1 (5 bases). CDR1 is MDHEN and CDR2 is SYDVKM in the germline V gene. The germline V and J ends were trimmed by 6 bases and 4 bases, with 9 bases remaining between them. CDR3 size: 13 residues. The CDR3 DNA sequence: TGTGCCAGCAGCAGGGCGGCCACCGGGGAGCTGTTTTTT. Translation gives CASSRAATGELFF.

For this clonotype: This clone may be a read error of a much larger clone one base away. The gene calls are TRBV5-1 and TRBJ2-2; the D gene is possibly TRBD1 (7 bases). The germline V gene has CDR1 SGHRS and CDR2 YFSETQ. This CDR3 contains 14 residues. The CDR3 loop is CGSTIRGDTGELFF. The CDR3 DNA is TGCGGCAGCACGATCAGGGGGGACACCGGGGAGCTGTTTTTT.

This sequence joins TRBV19 and TRBJ1-3; D gene uncertain. Germline V lookup: CDR1 LNHDA, CDR2 SQIVND (reference sequence). Trimming pared 7 bases from V and 0 bases from J, leaving 7 bases between. The CDR3 is made up of 13 amino acids. The CDR3 sequence: CASNPSSGNTIYF. The DNA for the CDR3 is TGTGCCAGTAACCCGAGCTCTGGAAACACCATATATTTT. Together with reference TRBV19 and TRBJ1-3, the CDR3 gives the full variable domain: DGGITQSPKYLFRKEGQNVTLSCEQNLNHDAMYWYRQDPGQGLRLIYYSQIVNDFQKGDIAEGYSVSREKKESFPLTVTSAQKNPTAFYLCASNPSSGNTIYFGEGSWLTVV.

This chain connects TRBV5-5 to TRBJ2-2, with D unclear. Trimming pared 6 bases from V and 7 bases from J, leaving 19 bases between. The CDR3 sequence is 15 residues long. Looked up from germline, CDR1 is SGHKS and CDR2 is YYEKEE (reference sequence). Written as DNA, the CDR3 is TGTGCCAGCACCTCTCAAGGAGTTCTCGGCGGGGAGCTGTTTTTT. It yields the protein CASTSQGVLGGELFF.

This clonotype occurred many times. The chain is built from TRBV29-1 and TRBJ2-5, with 7 bases identical to TRBD2. V gave up 0 bases and J gave up 9 bases; unmatched junction bases: 7. The V gene's germline CDR1 is SQVTM and CDR2 ANQGSEA. This CDR3 comprises 13 residues. The chain's CDR3 is CSVEDPGRKAQYF. The DNA for the CDR3 is TGCAGCGTTGAAGATCCCGGGAGGAAGGCCCAGTACTTC.

This rearrangement joins TRBV5-6 to TRBJ2-7; D ambiguous. Trimming left V 0 bases short and J 2 bases short, with 9 bases between. From germline, CDR1 is SGHDT and CDR2 YYEEEE. The CDR3 runs to 14 residues. CDR3 protein: CASSLAARPYEQYF. CDR3 bases: TGTGCCAGCAGCTTGGCCGCTAGGCCCTACGAGCAGTACTTC.

Ten or more counts support this clonotype. The junction differs from germline at one of its ends, possibly a read error. This CDR3 reads CASSSLETQYF. DNA of the CDR3: TGTGCCAGCTCATCATTAGAGACCCAGTACTTC. V usage is TRBV5-1 and J usage is TRBJ2-5, with D uncertain. This CDR3 spans 11 amino acids. Germline CDR1 reads SGHRS; CDR2 reads YFSETQ.

This clonotype appeared a few times. The V gene is TRBV9, the J gene TRBJ2-1; D not certain. Germline V gene lookup returns CDR1 SGDLS and CDR2 YYNGEE. V was clipped by 1 base and J by 0 bases, with 11 bases between them. The CDR3 has 16 amino acids. The CDR3 region has the DNA TGTGCCAGCAGCGTATTCGGAGCTAGCTCCTACAATGAGCAGTTCTTC. Protein product: CASSVFGASSYNEQFF.

This clonotype came up many times. The V and J genes are TRBV2 and TRBJ2-1, with D uncertain. CDR1 is SNHLY, CDR2 FYNNEI, per germline. The CDR3 has 15 residues. V lost 6 bases and J lost 3, with 15 bases in between. CDR3 amino acids: CASRQRDESYNEQFF. For the CDR3, the DNA is TGTGCCAGCAGACAACGAGACGAAAGCTACAATGAGCAGTTCTTC.

This clonotype appeared many times. The chain joins TRBV5-5 to TRBJ2-7; D is unclear. V was trimmed by 0 bases and J by 6 bases, leaving 16 bases between them. The V gene's germline CDR1 is SGHKS and CDR2 YYEKEE (reference sequence). The CDR3 covers 15 residues. The CDR3 protein is CASSLDPRSRIEQYF. Written as DNA, the CDR3 is TGTGCCAGCAGCTTGGATCCGAGGTCCCGGATCGAGCAGTACTTC.

The chain recombines TRBV6-5 with TRBJ2-3; a weak D match, TRBD1 (5 bases). Looked up from germline, CDR1 is MNHEY and CDR2 is SVGAGI. This CDR3 has 16 residues. V lost 0 bases and J 6 bases, leaving 16 bases between the germline ends. The CDR3, as DNA: TGTGCCAGCAGTTACTCCCTCGACAGCCTTAGGGATACGCAGTATTTT. This gives the protein CASSYSLDSLRDTQYF.

This clonotype appeared many times. The J gene is TRBJ2-7, the V gene TRBV5-6, with D perhaps TRBD2 (5 bases). Trimming removed 1 base from V and 0 bases from J, with 11 bases in between. Germline V gene data show CDR1 as SGHDT and CDR2 as YYEEEE. The CDR3 loop spans 15 amino acids. The CDR3 bases are TGTGCCAGCAGCTTGTATACCGGGATCTCCTACGAGCAGTACTTC. Its protein is CASSLYTGISYEQYF.

This clonotype was detected a few times. The V call is TRBV4-2, the J call TRBJ2-5, with D unclear. The V gene lost 1 base and the J gene lost 5 bases, with 11 bases spanning the gap. CDR3 length: 14 amino acids. Germline V CDR1 and CDR2: LGHNA, YNFKEQ. DNA for the CDR3: TGTGCCAGCAGCCAAGCCACTCTCTTGGAGACCCAGTACTTC. It translates to CASSQATLLETQYF.

This clonotype came up many times. This chain connects TRBV6-1 to TRBJ1-2; 9 bases align to TRBD1. V lost 3 bases to trimming and J lost 7 bases; unmatched junction nucleotides: 12. Germline lookup yields CDR1 MNHNS and CDR2 SASEGT. The CDR3 is 16 residues long. The CDR3 spells CASSEEQGQGVRGYTF. DNA of the CDR3: TGTGCCAGCAGTGAGGAACAGGGACAGGGCGTACGTGGCTACACCTTC.

This clonotype was seen at least ten times. The chain links TRBV7-9 to TRBJ1-1; D is unclear. With 5 bases removed from V and 6 bases from J, the gap between germline ends came to 13 bases. This CDR3 contains 13 residues. The germline V gene encodes CDR1 SEHNR and CDR2 FQNEAQ (reference sequence). The chain's CDR3 is CASSTRLDAEAFF. In DNA form, the CDR3 reads TGTGCCAGCAGCACCCGACTGGATGCTGAAGCTTTCTTT.

In its sample, this clonotype was seen a few times. The V and J genes are TRBV15 and TRBJ1-3; D gene unclear. Germline CDR1 is LNHNV and CDR2 is YYDKDF (reference sequence). This CDR3 is 13 amino acids long. V lost 0 bases and J lost 7, with 7 bases in between. CDR3 protein: CATSRDPGNTIYF. DNA of the CDR3: TGTGCCACCAGCAGAGATCCGGGGAACACCATATATTTT. The full variable domain, with the rest looked up from reference TRBV15 and TRBJ1-3, is DAMVIQNPRYQVTQFGKPVTLSCSQTLNHNVMYWYQQKSSQAPKLLFHYYDKDFNNEADTPDNFQSRRPNTSFCFLDIRSPGLGDTAMYLCATSRDPGNTIYFGEGSWLTVV.

In its sample, this clonotype was seen many times. The chain links TRBV24-1 to TRBJ2-1; D is ambiguous. V shed 2 bases and J shed 4 bases, with 14 bases lying between them. The V gene's germline CDR1 is KGHDR and CDR2 SFDVKD. The CDR3 contains 16 residues. The DNA for the CDR3 is TGTGCCACCAGTGATTCATGGGGTGGACCTTACAATGAGCAGTTCTTC. Protein product: CATSDSWGGPYNEQFF.

This clonotype was detected only a few times. The chain couples TRBV30 to TRBJ1-2; D is possibly TRBD1 (6 bases). CDR3 length: 14 residues. V was pared by 3 bases and J by 3 bases, with 14 bases between. Germline V gene lookup returns CDR1 GTSNPN and CDR2 SVGIG (reference sequence). The CDR3 coding sequence is TGTGCCTGGAGCCGGGGGGCTAACGACTATGGCTACACCTTC. It translates to CAWSRGANDYGYTF.

This clonotype was observed many times. V usage is TRBV28 and J usage is TRBJ2-7; D is perhaps TRBD2 (6 bases). V dropped 2 bases and J dropped 3 bases, with 20 bases sitting between them. Looked up from germline, CDR1 is MDHEN and CDR2 is SYDVKM. This CDR3 contains 17 residues. This CDR3 is CASSLASGSSGYYEQYF. In nucleotides, the CDR3 is TGTGCCAGCAGTTTAGCATCGGGTTCGAGCGGGTACTACGAGCAGTACTTC.